Shown below are 23 T cell receptor beta chains from a single sample sequenced in a study of control samples from healthy donors and cancer patients. Here immunoSEQ multiplex PCR was the method, and the copy in TCRdb shows in-frame clones only, minus some. Counted here are 150,000 or so clones, about 90% occurring once; the ten biggest clones make up 4.5% to 6%. The sequencing input was blood. Every receptor here comes from a woman aged 25 to 39 in good health.

This chain uses TRBV5-4 with TRBJ2-1; 8 positions match TRBD2. Germline loops: CDR1 SGHNT, CDR2 YYREEE (reference sequence). The CDR3 length is 15 residues. V lost 1 base, J lost 7 bases, and 7 bases stayed unmatched. CDR3 coding DNA: TGTGCCAGCAGCTTGTATCCAGCGGGGGTAAATGAGCAGTTCTTC. Amino acids: CASSLYPAGVNEQFF.

The chain joins TRBV29-1 to TRBJ2-3; tentative D call: TRBD2 (6 bases). The CDR3 has 15 residues. V shed 0 bases and J shed 4 bases, with 14 bases lying between them. Germline V gene sequence: CDR1 SQVTM, CDR2 ANQGSEA. This CDR3 reads CSVEEGYGRADTQYF. The CDR3, as DNA: TGCAGCGTTGAAGAGGGGTACGGGAGAGCAGATACGCAGTATTTT.

CDR3 amino acids: CASSFAEGKGWPYNEQFF. The CDR3 bases are TGCGCCAGCAGCTTCGCTGAAGGGAAAGGGTGGCCCTACAATGAGCAGTTCTTC. The gene calls are TRBV5-1 and TRBJ2-1, with no clear D. Deletions cut 2 bases from V and 2 bases from J, with 20 bases between. The CDR3 length is 18 residues. The germline V gene has CDR1 SGHRS and CDR2 YFSETQ.

The rearrangement links TRBV20-1 to TRBJ2-1; no definite D call. This CDR3 contains 11 residues. Trimming took off 6 bases at V and 7 bases at J, with 10 bases between the two ends. CDR1 is DFQATT, CDR2 SNEGSKA, per germline (reference sequence). The CDR3 DNA follows: TGCAGTGCCGACGTTTCTAATGAGCAGTTCTTC. This codes for CSADVSNEQFF.

This clone was recorded once. The chain uses TRBV30 and TRBJ1-3; weak D call: TRBD1 (5 bases). Trimming removed 1 base at V and 16 bases at J, with 14 bases between. The germline V gene has CDR1 GTSNPN and CDR2 SVGIG (reference sequence). The CDR3 spans 11 residues. The CDR3 sequence is CAWSGFQGWYF. As DNA, the CDR3 is TGTGCCTGGAGTGGTTTCCAGGGTTGGTATTTT.

In the case of this clone: This specimen includes other DNA sequences encoding the same CDR3. This rearrangement joins TRBV19 to TRBJ1-5; 8 bases agree with TRBD1. The germline gives CDR1 LNHDA, CDR2 SQIVND (reference sequence). Unmatched junction bases numbered 11, after V lost 3 bases and J lost 7 bases. The CDR3 consists of 16 residues. CDR3 nucleotide sequence: TGTGCCAGTAGTATCGGGGGGGCAGGGGGCGGCCAGCCCCAGCATTTT. Amino acids: CASSIGGAGGGQPQHF.

The rearrangement links TRBV3-1 (or the pseudogene TRBV3-2) to TRBJ2-1; 7 bases are a match to TRBD2. This CDR3 contains 15 residues. Trimming cost V 8 bases and J 9 bases; bases outside gene matches: 16. Germline V gives CDR1 LGHDT, CDR2 YNNKEL (reference sequence). CDR3 residues: CASRKAGFLKGEQFF. In DNA form, the CDR3 reads TGTGCCAGCCGTAAAGCGGGATTCTTGAAGGGTGAGCAGTTCTTC.

The chain links TRBV5-1 to TRBJ1-1, with D maybe TRBD1 (5 bases). V lost 4 bases and J 6 bases, leaving 16 bases between the germline ends. Per germline, CDR1 SGHRS and CDR2 YFSETQ. The CDR3 sequence is 14 residues long. This CDR3 reads CASSPRGGKSEAFF. For the CDR3, the DNA is TGCGCCAGCAGCCCACGGGGGGGTAAGTCTGAAGCTTTCTTT.

The CDR3 nucleotides read TGTGCCAGCAGCCAAGAACCAGCGGGAAGATCTTACGAGCAGTACTTC. It is translated as CASSQEPAGRSYEQYF. This chain links TRBV3-1 (or the pseudogene TRBV3-2) with TRBJ2-7, with 7 nucleotides matching TRBD2. This CDR3 has 16 residues. V dropped 0 bases and J dropped 4; count of bases not matched to a gene: 9. Germline V gives CDR1 LGHDT, CDR2 YNNKEL (reference sequence).

This chain links TRBV3-1 (or the pseudogene TRBV3-2) with TRBJ2-3, with 7 nucleotides matching TRBD1. The CDR3 is made up of 15 amino acids. Germline CDR1 and CDR2: LGHDT and YNNKEL (reference sequence). With 6 bases clipped from V and 6 bases from J, the junction kept 12 bases outside the gene matches. The chain's CDR3 is CASSHKQGMGDTQYF. Here the CDR3 DNA reads TGTGCCAGCAGTCACAAACAGGGGATGGGTGATACGCAGTATTTT.

V usage is TRBV5-1 and J usage is TRBJ2-7; tentatively, D is TRBD1 or TRBD2 (7 bases each). Germline values: CDR1 SGHRS, CDR2 YFSETQ. The V and J ends lost 3 bases and 3 bases respectively, with 16 bases between them. The CDR3 contains 15 residues. This chain's CDR3 is CASSSRQGEGYEQYF. The CDR3 nucleotides are TGCGCCAGCAGCTCCCGGCAGGGGGAGGGCTACGAGCAGTACTTC. The full variable domain, rest sourced from reference TRBV5-1 and TRBJ2-7, is KAGVTQTPRYLIKTRGQQVTLSCSPISGHRSVSWYQQTPGQGLQFLFEYFSETQRNKGNFPGRFSGRQFSNSRSEMNVSTLELGDSALYLCASSSRQGEGYEQYFGPGTRLTVT.

The chain is built from TRBV27 and TRBJ2-2, with D possibly matching TRBD1 (5 bases). Between the trimmed V and J ends, which lost 3 bases and 1 base, there was a span of 9 bases. CDR3 length: 15 amino acids. The germline V gene encodes CDR1 MNHEY and CDR2 SMNVEV (reference sequence). This CDR3 is CASSFRVLNTGELFF. CDR3 coding DNA: TGTGCCAGCAGTTTCAGGGTCTTGAACACCGGGGAGCTGTTTTTT.

This clone was counted at least ten times. This sequence joins TRBV11-3 and TRBJ1-4, with 8 bases matching TRBD1. This CDR3 contains 14 residues. With 3 bases clipped from V and 6 bases from J, the junction kept 3 bases outside the gene matches. Germline values: CDR1 SGHNT, CDR2 YENEEA. The CDR3 reads CASSLTGVYEKLFF. The CDR3 DNA reads TGTGCCAGCAGCTTGACAGGGGTTTATGAAAAACTGTTTTTT.

A single count supports this clone. This rearrangement joins TRBV24-1 to TRBJ2-7; the match to TRBD1 covers 10 bases. The J segment lost 7 bases and the V segment lost 11 bases, leaving 7 bases of the junction unmatched. The CDR3 has 12 amino acids. The germline CDR1 and CDR2 sequences are KGHDR and SFDVKD. The CDR3 DNA is TGTGCCATCCGGGACAGGGGTTTTGAGCAGTACGTC. This sequence encodes CAIRDRGFEQYV.

This clone is a singleton in its sample. The genes are TRBV6-1 and TRBJ2-1; a possible D gene is TRBD2 (6 bases). V lost 2 bases and J 0 bases, leaving 14 bases between the germline ends. This CDR3 contains 17 residues. CDR1 and CDR2 (germline): MNHNS, SASEGT. The DNA for the CDR3 is TGTGCCAGCAGTGAAATAATATTGGGGGGCTCCTACAATGAGCAGTTCTTC. It yields the protein CASSEIILGGSYNEQFF.

The chain has TRBV4-1 and TRBJ2-3; 13 bases fit TRBD2. From germline, CDR1 is MGHRA and CDR2 YSYEKL. The CDR3 totals 15 residues. J gave up 6 bases and V 4 bases, and 4 bases lay outside the gene matches. CDR3 nucleotide sequence: TGCGCCAGCAGCCGAACTAGCGGGAGGGCCGATACGCAGTATTTT. Translation gives CASSRTSGRADTQYF.

V usage is TRBV6-6 and J usage is TRBJ1-4; D call uncertain. Germline V gene sequence: CDR1 MNHNY, CDR2 SVGAGI (reference sequence). The CDR3 consists of 13 residues. V dropped 7 bases and J dropped 2 bases, with 8 bases sitting between them. This CDR3 is CASTLRTNEKLFF. CDR3 in DNA: TGTGCCAGCACCCTGCGGACTAATGAAAAACTGTTTTTT.

This rearrangement joins TRBV10-3 to TRBJ2-1; 14 bases line up with TRBD2. The CDR3 is 16 residues long. Germline values: CDR1 ENHRY, CDR2 SYGVKD. V lost 2 bases and J lost 6; bases outside the gene matches: 3. The DNA of the CDR3 is TGTGCCATCAGTGAGCGACTAGCGGGAGGGACCAATGAGCAGTTCTTC. Translated: CAISERLAGGTNEQFF.

This chain links TRBV2 with TRBJ1-1; no clear D gene. The CDR3 runs to 13 residues. The V gene's germline CDR1 is SNHLY and CDR2 FYNNEI. Trimming removed 4 bases from V and 5 bases from J, with 11 bases in between. Here the CDR3 DNA reads TGTGCCAGCAGTGGGGTGGATGGAACTGAAGCTTTCTTT. It codes for CASSGVDGTEAFF.

The rearrangement joins TRBV5-5 to TRBJ2-3, with D maybe TRBD2 (6 bases). V lost 0 bases and J 5 bases, leaving 13 bases between the germline ends. CDR1 is SGHKS and CDR2 is YYEKEE in the germline V gene (reference sequence). This CDR3 has 15 amino acids. As DNA, the CDR3 is TGTGCCAGCAGCTTGGAGCGGGTCTCCGGAGATACGCAGTATTTT. This translates into CASSLERVSGDTQYF.

The chain employs TRBV5-1 and TRBJ1-1, with 7 positions matching TRBD1. V trimming: 4 bases; J trimming: 5 bases; junction bases outside the gene matches: 5. In germline, CDR1 is SGHRS, CDR2 YFSETQ. This CDR3 has 13 residues. CDR3 protein: CASSALQGTEAFF. The DNA of the CDR3 is TGCGCCAGCAGCGCACTACAGGGGACTGAAGCTTTCTTT.

The rearrangement links TRBV6-1 to TRBJ2-5; 8 positions match TRBD1. The germline CDR1 and CDR2 sequences are MNHNS and SASEGT. This CDR3 is built from 15 residues. Trimming took 3 bases from V and 2 from J; bases not matched to a gene: 5. The DNA of the CDR3 is TGTGCCAGCAGTGATTGGACAGGGCCACAAGAGACCCAGTACTTC. Translating it yields CASSDWTGPQETQYF.

The chain uses TRBV5-1 and TRBJ2-7; 11 nucleotides agree with TRBD1. The CDR3 extends over 16 amino acids. The V gene end was trimmed by 0 bases and the J gene end by 2 bases; junction bases not matched to a gene: 4. The germline V gene encodes CDR1 SGHRS and CDR2 YFSETQ. Here the CDR3 DNA reads TGCGCCAGCAGCTTGGCCGTGGGACAGGGGGCCTACGAGCAGTACTTC. Translation: CASSLAVGQGAYEQYF.